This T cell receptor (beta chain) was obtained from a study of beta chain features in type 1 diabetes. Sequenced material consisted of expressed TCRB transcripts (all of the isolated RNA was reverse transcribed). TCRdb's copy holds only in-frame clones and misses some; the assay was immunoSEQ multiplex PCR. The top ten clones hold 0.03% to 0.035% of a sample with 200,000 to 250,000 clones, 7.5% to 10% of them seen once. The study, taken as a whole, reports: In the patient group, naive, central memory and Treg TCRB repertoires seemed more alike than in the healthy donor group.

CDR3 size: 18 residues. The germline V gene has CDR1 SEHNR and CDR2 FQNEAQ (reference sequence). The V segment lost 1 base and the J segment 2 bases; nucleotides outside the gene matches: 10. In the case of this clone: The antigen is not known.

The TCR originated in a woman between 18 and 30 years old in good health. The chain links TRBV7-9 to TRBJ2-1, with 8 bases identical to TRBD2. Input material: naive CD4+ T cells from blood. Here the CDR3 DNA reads TGTGCCAGCAGCTTAGGTACCGGGGGGGGGCTACCCTACAATGAGCAGTTCTTC. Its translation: CASSLGTGGGLPYNEQFF.